The entry that follows covers one TCR beta chain sequence. TCRdb reanalysed the RT-PCR reads using MiXCR and keeps one entry per CDR3 protein. The data show fewer than 600,000 distinct CDR3 sequences, about 7.2% seen once. The sample belongs to a study of response to subunit inactivated influenza vaccine. This TCR came from a man aged 45-69 years who received an inactivated influenza vaccine. The sequences come from PBMCs from blood, collected about 23 months after vaccination.

CDR3 coding DNA: TGTGCCAGCAGCGTCAGCGGGCGTGGGAACACCGGGGAGCTGTTTTTT. It codes for CASSVSGRGNTGELFF. The chain joins TRBV9 to TRBJ2-2; TRBD2 might be the D (6 bases). Germline V CDR1 and CDR2: SGDLS, YYNGEE. Trimming took off 2 bases at V and 1 base at J, with 12 bases between the two ends. This CDR3 has 16 residues.